The present T cell receptor (beta chain) was sequenced within a study of shared clonotypes between healthy human individuals. Study outcomes and limitations: Sharing across a few donors was seen in roughly 5% of naive CD4 clonotypes.

Naive CD4+ cells were CD45RA-selected; the remaining cells were memory. The J segment lost 2 bases and the V segment lost 5 bases, leaving 7 bases of the junction unmatched. CDR3 length: 16 residues. Germline CDR1 MNHEY, CDR2 SMNVEV (reference sequence). This clone occurred a few times. The target antigen is unknown. Measured with immunoSEQ multiplex PCR; TCRdb has only the in-frame clones, and not every one. In the table there are approximately 2,000,000 clones, 85% to 95% of which are singletons. The chain couples TRBV27 to TRBJ2-3, with TRBD2 matching 10 bases. This sequence originates from a man aged 18-30 years in good health. Some clones in this sample may be carry-over from other donors' samples. Source material: naive CD4+ T cells from PBMCs. The subset denotes: CD45RA+ positively selected. CDR3 region: CASSALAGEYTDTQYF. In nucleotides, the CDR3 is TGTGCCAGCAGTGCCCTAGCGGGAGAGTACACAGATACGCAGTATTTT.